This TCR beta chain came from a study of cytomegalovirus exposure and HLA in healthy donors. Per the germline V gene, CDR1 is SGHAT and CDR2 is FQNNGV. The CDR3 length is 13 residues. V was shortened by 4 bases and J by 2 bases, with 8 bases between the two germline ends. Produced via immunoSEQ multiplex PCR; TCRdb's table is partial and in-frame only. The table shows 110,000 to 150,000 clones, with roughly 92% occurring only once. Study-wide results and caveats: The tendency of first-cohort TCR clusters to co-occur in the 110 or so validation repertoires emerged from a later analysis.

With respect to this clone: As yet, its antigen is unknown.

The material sequenced was PBMCs. The chain carries TRBV11-2 and TRBJ2-5; a possible D gene is TRBD2 (6 bases). This TCR came from a man between 18 and 29 years old in good health and CMV-seronegative. CDR3 sequence reads: CASSWGEQETQYF. DNA for the CDR3: TGTGCCAGCAGCTGGGGGGAGCAAGAGACCCAGTACTTC.